Each of the 10 T cell receptor beta chains below was sequenced from the same sample in a study of T cell repertoires in cytomegalovirus infection. TCRdb reprocessed the reads via MiXCR and lists one record per CDR3 protein. The sample includes approximately 200,000 distinct CDR3 sequences, roughly 22% of them seen just once. Material: CD8+ T cells from PBMCs. The receptors shown here come from a human donor in good health (CMV status not recorded). Some clones in this sample may be carry-over from other donors' samples.

In its sample, this clonotype was seen many times. This chain joins TRBV12-3 or TRBV12-4 and TRBJ1-5; D not certain. The germline V and J ends were trimmed by 3 bases and 0 bases, with 9 bases remaining between them. The CDR3 runs to 15 residues. CDR3 amino acids: CASSFPRHSNQPQHF. CDR3 in DNA: TGTGCCAGCAGTTTTCCCCGGCATAGCAATCAGCCCCAGCATTTT.

This clonotype was found many times. The rearrangement uses TRBV7-9 and TRBJ2-3, with D possibly matching TRBD2 (6 bases). V dropped 5 bases and J dropped 6 bases, with 15 bases sitting between them. Looked up from germline, CDR1 is SEHNR and CDR2 is FQNEAQ (reference sequence). There are 14 residues in the CDR3. The CDR3 DNA follows: TGTGCCAGCAGCGCTGGAGGGTGGGGGGATACGCAGTATTTT. Protein product: CASSAGGWGDTQYF. The whole variable domain, filled in from reference TRBV7-9 and TRBJ2-3, reads DTGVSQNPRHKITKRGQNVTFRCDPISEHNRLYWYRQTLGQGPEFLTYFQNEAQLEKSRLLSDRFSAERPKGSFSTLEIQRTEQGDSAMYLCASSAGGWGDTQYFGPGTRLTVL.

This chain connects TRBV4-1 to TRBJ2-1, with 9 positions matching TRBD2. V was clipped by 1 base and J by 0 bases; unmatched bases: 1. The CDR3 loop spans 16 amino acids. Germline CDR1 MGHRA, CDR2 YSYEKL. The CDR3 DNA sequence: TGCGCCAGCAGCCAAGGACTAGCGGTCTCCTACAATGAGCAGTTCTTC. Its translation: CASSQGLAVSYNEQFF.

J is TRBJ2-7 and V is TRBV5-1; 9 nucleotides line up with TRBD1. V lost 4 bases and J lost 3; bases outside the gene matches: 11. This CDR3 has 16 residues. CDR1 is SGHRS and CDR2 is YFSETQ in the germline V gene. The CDR3 nucleotides read TGCGCCAGCAGCCCGCGCCCAAGGGACAGGGTCTACGAGCAGTACTTC. Protein: CASSPRPRDRVYEQYF.

The sample holds many counts of this clonotype. The chain is built from TRBV28 and TRBJ2-3; D is possibly TRBD1 or TRBD2 (5 bases each). V dropped 4 bases and J dropped 2 bases, with 22 bases sitting between them. There are 18 residues in the CDR3. Germline assignment: CDR1 MDHEN and CDR2 SYDVKM. CDR3 sequence: CASSYVGLAPSPTDTQYF. In DNA form, the CDR3 reads TGTGCCAGCAGTTATGTGGGGCTAGCACCCTCACCCACAGATACGCAGTATTTT.

This clonotype was counted between two and nine times. The chain joins TRBV28 to TRBJ2-5, with a possible D match to TRBD2 (5 bases). Looked up from germline, CDR1 is MDHEN and CDR2 is SYDVKM. Trimming shortened V by 7 bases and J by 6 bases, and 27 bases separated the two germline ends. This CDR3 is 17 amino acids long. The CDR3 coding sequence is TGTGCCAGCACCCCACTGACGATCGGGGAAAGATCGCAGACCCAGTACTTC. Its protein product is CASTPLTIGERSQTQYF.

J is TRBJ2-3 and V is TRBV7-9; D assignment may be TRBD1 or TRBD2 (5 bases each). Trimming cost V 1 base and J 2 bases, with 10 bases left between them. Germline lookup yields CDR1 SEHNR and CDR2 FQNEAQ (reference sequence). The CDR3 is 15 residues long. The CDR3, as DNA: TGTGCCAGCAGCTTAGTGGTGGGGGACACAGATACGCAGTATTTT. Translating it yields CASSLVVGDTDTQYF. The full variable domain, its missing parts supplied by reference TRBV7-9 and TRBJ2-3, is DTGVSQNPRHKITKRGQNVTFRCDPISEHNRLYWYRQTLGQGPEFLTYFQNEAQLEKSRLLSDRFSAERPKGSFSTLEIQRTEQGDSAMYLCASSLVVGDTDTQYFGPGTRLTVL.

This clonotype was found a few times. V and J are TRBV27 and TRBJ2-2; no reliable D call. Per the germline V gene, CDR1 is MNHEY and CDR2 is SMNVEV (reference sequence). With 3 bases removed from V and 0 bases from J, the gap between germline ends came to 5 bases. CDR3 length: 14 residues. The CDR3 bases are TGTGCCAGCAGTTTTGGGACGAACACCGGGGAGCTGTTTTTT. It yields the protein CASSFGTNTGELFF.

This chain joins TRBV2 and TRBJ2-7; D is possibly TRBD1 or TRBD2 (5 bases each). The CDR3 length is 15 residues. Trimming shortened V by 2 bases and J by 6 bases, and 17 bases separated the two germline ends. Germline lookup yields CDR1 SNHLY and CDR2 FYNNEI. CDR3 nucleotide sequence: TGTGCCAGCAGTGAAACCCGGGACCTCCTACGCGAGCAGTACTTC. It yields the protein CASSETRDLLREQYF.

The V call is TRBV20-1, the J call TRBJ2-4, with D perhaps being TRBD1 or TRBD2 (5 bases each). This CDR3 contains 14 residues. V was shortened by 5 bases and J by 2 bases, with 13 bases between the two germline ends. Germline assignment: CDR1 DFQATT and CDR2 SNEGSKA (reference sequence). CDR3 protein: CSALLGESKNIQYF. In nucleotides, the CDR3 is TGCAGTGCTTTGCTAGGGGAGTCCAAAAACATTCAGTACTTC.